The clone carrying this T cell receptor (beta chain) has a count of ten or more. The antigen remains undetermined. This entry is derived from a study of beta chain features in type 1 diabetes. The study reverse transcribed the entire isolated RNA, so it sequenced expressed TCRB transcripts. Clones were read by immunoSEQ multiplex PCR, and TCRdb kept only the in-frame ones, dropping some. The repertoire holds about 300,000 clones, with 7.5% to 9.5% as singletons. Study-level results: A pattern of fewer insertions and more deletions at VDJ junctions was seen in type 1 diabetes patients. In all four CD4+ subsets, TCRB CDR3 length was significantly, moderately reduced in type 1 diabetes. PCR might show a preference for shorter templates, equally across patients and controls. The naive, central memory and Treg TCRB repertoires looked more alike in patients than they did in healthy donors.

The CDR3 sequence is 14 residues long. Per germline, CDR1 MNHEY and CDR2 SVGAGI. V lost 4 bases, J lost 4 bases, and 7 bases stayed unmatched. Sequenced input: central memory CD4+ T cells from blood. The chain links TRBV6-5 to TRBJ2-7; TRBD2 matches at 7 bases. This TCR was recovered from a woman younger than 35 in good health. DNA of the CDR3: TGTGCCAGCAGTTCCGGGACTACACTTTACGAGCAGTACTTC. Amino acids: CASSSGTTLYEQYF.